This TCR beta chain was captured in a study of control samples from healthy donors and cancer patients. V shed 1 base and J shed 1 base, with 10 bases lying between them. The CDR3 spans 15 residues. Germline V CDR1 and CDR2: SGHAT, FQNNGV. This table comes from immunoSEQ multiplex PCR, and its TCRdb copy is limited to in-frame clones, with some not included. The sample yields about 140,000 clones, approximately 94% seen once. The receptor was isolated from a man aged 40-49 years in good health. The sequenced material came from blood. The chain uses TRBV11-2 and TRBJ2-5; D gene unclear. CDR3 DNA: TGTGCCAGCAGCTTAGGGGTTCCGGGCCAAGAGACCCAGTACTTC. Its translation: CASSLGVPGQETQYF.